This note documents a single T cell receptor (beta chain) sequence. Its antigen is unknown. The repertoire was sequenced with immunoSEQ multiplex PCR; TCRdb's copy has only in-frame clones and lacks some. The data contain under 50,000 clones, 80% of them singletons. Per germline, CDR1 MNHEY and CDR2 SVGAGI. V was shortened by 2 bases and J by 0 bases, with 8 bases between the two germline ends. The CDR3 length is 16 residues. The sample comes from a study of T cell responses to AZD1222 COVID-19 vaccine. Findings and limits, study-wide: Two AZD1222 administrations were followed by greater Spike-specific TCR breadth and depth. Females outnumbered males among donors, who were mostly white British; clonal diversity was possibly underestimated. Regions 160-218 and 743-854 dominated among vaccine-associated CD4 TCRs spanning spike. Reportedly, close to half of spike-specific TCRs are directed against unmutated variant regions.

This clonotype was sampled from an adult who received the MenACWY meningococcal vaccine as a control. Sequenced material: peripheral blood, taken 28 days after the second dose of the MenACWY control vaccine. This chain joins TRBV6-5 and TRBJ1-6; D unclear. CDR3 DNA sequence: TGTGCCAGCAGTTACAGGCTAAGCTCCTATAATTCACCCCTCCACTTT. Translating gives CASSYRLSSYNSPLHF.